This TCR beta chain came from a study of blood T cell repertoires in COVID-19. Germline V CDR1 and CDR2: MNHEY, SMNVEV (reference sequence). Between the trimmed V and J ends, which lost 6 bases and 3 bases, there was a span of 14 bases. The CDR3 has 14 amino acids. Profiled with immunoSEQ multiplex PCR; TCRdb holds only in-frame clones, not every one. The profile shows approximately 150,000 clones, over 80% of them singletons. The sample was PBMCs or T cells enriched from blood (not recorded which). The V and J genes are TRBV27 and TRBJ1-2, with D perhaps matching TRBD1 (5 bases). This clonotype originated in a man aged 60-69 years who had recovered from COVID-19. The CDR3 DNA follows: TGTGCCAGCAGAGGACACGGGAGTGACTATGGCTACACCTTC. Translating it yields CASRGHGSDYGYTF.